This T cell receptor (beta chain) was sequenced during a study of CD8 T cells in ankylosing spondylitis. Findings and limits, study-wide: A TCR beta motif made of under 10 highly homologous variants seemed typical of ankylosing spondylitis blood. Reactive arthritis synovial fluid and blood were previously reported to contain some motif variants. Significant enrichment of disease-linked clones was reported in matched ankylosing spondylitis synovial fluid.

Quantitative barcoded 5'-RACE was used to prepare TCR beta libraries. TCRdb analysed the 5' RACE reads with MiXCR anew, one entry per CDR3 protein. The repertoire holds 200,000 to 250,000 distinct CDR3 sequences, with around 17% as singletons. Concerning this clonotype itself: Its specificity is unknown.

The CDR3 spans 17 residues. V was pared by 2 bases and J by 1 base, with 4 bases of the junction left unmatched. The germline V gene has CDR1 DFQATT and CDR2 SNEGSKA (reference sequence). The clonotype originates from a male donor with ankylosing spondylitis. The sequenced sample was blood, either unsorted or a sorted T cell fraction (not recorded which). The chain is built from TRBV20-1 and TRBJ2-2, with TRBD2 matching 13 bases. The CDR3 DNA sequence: TGCAGTGCTAGACTTAGGACTAGCGGGAGGAACACCGGGGAGCTGTTTTTT. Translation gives CSARLRTSGRNTGELFF.